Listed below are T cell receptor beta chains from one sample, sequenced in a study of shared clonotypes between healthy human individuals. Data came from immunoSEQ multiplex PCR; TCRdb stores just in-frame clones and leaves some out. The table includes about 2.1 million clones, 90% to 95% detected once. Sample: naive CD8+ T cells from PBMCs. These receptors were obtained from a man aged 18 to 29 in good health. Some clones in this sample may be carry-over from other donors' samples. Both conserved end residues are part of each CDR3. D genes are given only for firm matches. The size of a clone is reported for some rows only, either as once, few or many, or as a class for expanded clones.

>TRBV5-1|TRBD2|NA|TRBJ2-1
TGCGCCAGCAGCTCCCTACCGGGACTAGCGGGAGGGCCGAGGGGCTACAATGAGCAGTTCTTC
CASSSLPGLAGGPRGYNEQFF
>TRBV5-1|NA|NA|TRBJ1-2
TGCGCCAGCAGCTTGGACCTCCAGGCAAACTATGGCTACACCTTC
CASSLDLQANYGYTF
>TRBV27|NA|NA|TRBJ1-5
TGTGCCAGCAGTAGTCATAGCAATCAGCCCCAGCATTTT
CASSSHSNQPQHF
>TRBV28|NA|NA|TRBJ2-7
TGTGCCAGCAGTTTCTCAGGGACCGGGACCTACGAGCAGTACTTC
CASSFSGTGTYEQYF
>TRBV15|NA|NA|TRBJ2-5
TGTGCCACCAGCAGGTCCTTTCAAGTGGCCCAGTACTTC
CATSRSFQVAQYF
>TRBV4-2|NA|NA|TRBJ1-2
TGTGCCAGCAGCCAAGCGCTTGAAGTCGCTAACTATGGCTACACCTTC
CASSQALEVANYGYTF
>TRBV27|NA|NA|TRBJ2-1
TGTGCCAGCACCTCGGACAGATACAATGAGCAGTTCTTC
CASTSDRYNEQFF
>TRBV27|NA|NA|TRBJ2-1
TGTGCCAGCAGTTTAGCTTGGCGTCAAAAAAGGTACAATGAGCAGTTCTTC
CASSLAWRQKRYNEQFF
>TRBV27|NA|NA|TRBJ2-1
TGTGCCAGCAGTTTATTCAGTTTCAGCTCCTACAATGAGCAGTTCTTC
CASSLFSFSSYNEQFF
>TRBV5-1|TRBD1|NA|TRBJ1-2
TGCGCCAGCAGCGTAAACCGGGACAGGAGATTCTATGGCTACACCTTC
CASSVNRDRRFYGYTF
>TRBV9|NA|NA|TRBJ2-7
TGTGCCAGCAGCGTTTCAGGGGCCCTTATCTACGAGCAGTACTTC
CASSVSGALIYEQYF
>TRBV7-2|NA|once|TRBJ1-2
TGTGCCAGCAGCTTAGTCGGGAACTATGGCTACACCTTC
CASSLVGNYGYTF
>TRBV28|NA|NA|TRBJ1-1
TGTGCCAGCAGTTGGCCCATGAACACTGAAGCTTTCTTT
CASSWPMNTEAFF
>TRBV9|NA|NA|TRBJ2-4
TGTGCCAGCAGCGGGGGGGCCCCCGGGAACATTCAGTACTTC
CASSGGAPGNIQYF
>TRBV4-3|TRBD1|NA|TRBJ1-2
TGCGCCAGCAGCCCCGGGACAGGGGTTTTCTATGGCTACACCTTC
CASSPGTGVFYGYTF
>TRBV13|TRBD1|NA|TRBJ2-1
TGTGCCAGCACCCCGGAGAGGGGGCGTCTGAACTACAATGAGCAGTTCTTC
CASTPERGRLNYNEQFF